The entry that follows covers one TCR beta chain sequence. Its antigen remains unidentified. The ends lost 4 bases at V and 7 bases at J; junction bases unmatched: 9. In germline, CDR1 is MNHNY, CDR2 SVGAGI (reference sequence). The CDR3 covers 15 residues. Both 60 Vbeta primers and 13 Jbeta primers went into the PCR. Libraries were prepared by immunoSEQ multiplex PCR; TCRdb keeps only in-frame clonotypes and omits some of them. This table holds about 57,000 clones, about four fifths found once. This record belongs to a study of cytomegalovirus exposure and HLA in healthy donors. Study context: A preliminary data release comprised tens of millions of unique TCRs obtained from HLA-typed donors.

Study results and limitations: The investigators catalogued 150 or so TCR beta chains as cytomegalovirus-associated.

This receptor was taken from a man aged 25 to 40 in good health and CMV-seropositive. This chain links TRBV6-6 with TRBJ1-2, with 10 bases lining up with TRBD1. Sequencing was performed on PBMCs. CDR3 nucleotide sequence: TGTGCCAGCAGTTTGGGGCAGACAGGGGGCCCTGGCTACACCTTC. Residues: CASSLGQTGGPGYTF.